Following are 2 T cell receptor beta chains from one sample sequenced in a study of T-cell memory formation after mild COVID-19. A single record per CDR3 protein comes from TCRdb applying MiXCR to the 5' RACE reads. The sample records roughly 510,000 distinct CDR3 sequences, roughly 17% being singletons. Sequenced: PBMCs or a T cell subset sorted from them (not recorded which). These receptors all stem from an adult woman who had mild COVID-19 (a few samples of this study predate the infection). Cell type and time point are not known.

This clonotype was picked up a small number of times. V and J are TRBV12-3 or TRBV12-4 and TRBJ2-7; the D is unclear. This CDR3 is built from 13 residues. The ends were cut back, 1 base at V and 5 bases at J, with 9 bases in the middle. In DNA form, the CDR3 reads TGTGCCAGCAGTTTAGGACACCCTAACGAGCAGTACTTC. This sequence encodes CASSLGHPNEQYF.

The J gene is TRBJ2-3, the V gene TRBV21-1; no DNA check was done on the table's D call, TRBD1. TRBV21-1 is an annotated pseudogene. The CDR3 contains 12 residues. The CDR3 loop is CATTPTVDTQYF. The CDR3 DNA reads TGTGCCACTACGCCCACCGTGGATACGCAGTATTTT.